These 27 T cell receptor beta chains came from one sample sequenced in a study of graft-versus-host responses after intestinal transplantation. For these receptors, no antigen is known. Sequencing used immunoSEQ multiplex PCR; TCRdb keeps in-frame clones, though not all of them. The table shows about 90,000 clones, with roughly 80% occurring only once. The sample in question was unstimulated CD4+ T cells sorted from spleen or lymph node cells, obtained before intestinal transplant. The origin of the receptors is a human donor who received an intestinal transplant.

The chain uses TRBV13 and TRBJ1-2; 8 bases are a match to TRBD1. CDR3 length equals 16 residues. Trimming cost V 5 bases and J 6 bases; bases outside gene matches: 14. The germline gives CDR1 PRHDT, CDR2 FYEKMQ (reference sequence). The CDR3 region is CASSPGRQGPLDGYTF. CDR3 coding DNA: TGTGCCAGCAGCCCCGGCCGACAGGGGCCTTTGGATGGCTACACCTTC.

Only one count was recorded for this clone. CDR3 sequence: CASSLGGQGTGELFF. CDR3 bases: TGTGCCAGCAGCTTGGGAGGACAGGGGACCGGGGAGCTGTTTTTT. The J gene is TRBJ2-2, the V gene TRBV5-4, with 9 bases that match TRBD1. J was trimmed by 5 bases and V by 0 bases; bases with no gene match: 2. CDR1 and CDR2 (germline): SGHNT, YYREEE (reference sequence). The length of the CDR3 is 15 residues.

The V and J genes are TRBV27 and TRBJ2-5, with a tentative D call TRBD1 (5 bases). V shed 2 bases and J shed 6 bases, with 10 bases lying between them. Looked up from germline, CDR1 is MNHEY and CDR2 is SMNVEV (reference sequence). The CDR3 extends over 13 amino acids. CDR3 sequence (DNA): TGTGCCAGCAGTTTACCAGGGATGAAGACCCAGTACTTC. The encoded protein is CASSLPGMKTQYF.

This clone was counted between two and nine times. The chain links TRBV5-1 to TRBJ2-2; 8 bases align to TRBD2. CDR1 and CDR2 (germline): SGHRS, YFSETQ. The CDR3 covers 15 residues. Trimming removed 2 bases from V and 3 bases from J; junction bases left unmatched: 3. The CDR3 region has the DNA TGCGCCAGCAGCTTAGTGCGGGGGGACACCGGGGAGCTGTTTTTT. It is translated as CASSLVRGDTGELFF. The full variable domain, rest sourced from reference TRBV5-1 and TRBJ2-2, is KAGVTQTPRYLIKTRGQQVTLSCSPISGHRSVSWYQQTPGQGLQFLFEYFSETQRNKGNFPGRFSGRQFSNSRSEMNVSTLELGDSALYLCASSLVRGDTGELFFGEGSRLTVL.

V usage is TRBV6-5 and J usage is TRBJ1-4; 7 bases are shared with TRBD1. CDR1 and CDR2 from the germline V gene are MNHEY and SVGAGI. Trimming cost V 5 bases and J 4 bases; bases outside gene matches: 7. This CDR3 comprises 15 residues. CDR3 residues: CASSPGTAINEKLFF. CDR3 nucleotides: TGTGCCAGCAGTCCTGGGACAGCCATTAATGAAAAACTGTTTTTT.

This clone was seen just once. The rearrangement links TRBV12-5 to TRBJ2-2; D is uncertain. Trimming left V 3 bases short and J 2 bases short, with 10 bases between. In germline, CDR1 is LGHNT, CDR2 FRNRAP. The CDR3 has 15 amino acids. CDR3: CASGFLASNTGELFF. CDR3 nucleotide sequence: TGTGCTAGTGGTTTTCTCGCCAGTAACACCGGGGAGCTGTTTTTT.

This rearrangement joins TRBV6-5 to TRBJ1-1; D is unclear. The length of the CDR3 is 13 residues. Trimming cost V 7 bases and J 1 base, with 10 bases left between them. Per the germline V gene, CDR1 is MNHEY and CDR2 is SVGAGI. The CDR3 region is CASINPGNTEAFF. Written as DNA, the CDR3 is TGTGCCAGCATCAACCCGGGGAACACTGAAGCTTTCTTT.

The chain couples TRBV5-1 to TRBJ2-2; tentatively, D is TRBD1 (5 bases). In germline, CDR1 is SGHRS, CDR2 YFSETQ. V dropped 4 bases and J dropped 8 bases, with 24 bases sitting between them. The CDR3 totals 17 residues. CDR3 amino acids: CASSPKGRATASGELFF. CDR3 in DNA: TGCGCCAGCAGCCCCAAGGGCAGGGCTACGGCGAGTGGGGAGCTGTTTTTT.

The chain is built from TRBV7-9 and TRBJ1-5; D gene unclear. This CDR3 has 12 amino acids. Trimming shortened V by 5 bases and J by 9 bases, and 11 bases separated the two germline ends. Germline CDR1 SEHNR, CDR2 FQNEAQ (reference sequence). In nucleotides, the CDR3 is TGTGCCAGCAGCGCCCGGGTCGGGCCCCAGCATTTT. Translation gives CASSARVGPQHF.

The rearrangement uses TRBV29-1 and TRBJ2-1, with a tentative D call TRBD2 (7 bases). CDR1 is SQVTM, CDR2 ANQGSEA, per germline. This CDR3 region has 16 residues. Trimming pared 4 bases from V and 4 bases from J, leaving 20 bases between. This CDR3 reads CSVGRVGGGRYNEQFF. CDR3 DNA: TGCAGCGTTGGGAGGGTAGGCGGGGGCCGATACAATGAGCAGTTCTTC.

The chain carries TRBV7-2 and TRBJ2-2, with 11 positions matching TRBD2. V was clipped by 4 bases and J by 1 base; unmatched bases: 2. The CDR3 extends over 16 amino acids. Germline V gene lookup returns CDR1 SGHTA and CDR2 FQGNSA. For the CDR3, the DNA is TGTGCCAGCAGCTCAGGACTAGCGGGGAACACCGGGGAGCTGTTTTTT. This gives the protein CASSSGLAGNTGELFF.

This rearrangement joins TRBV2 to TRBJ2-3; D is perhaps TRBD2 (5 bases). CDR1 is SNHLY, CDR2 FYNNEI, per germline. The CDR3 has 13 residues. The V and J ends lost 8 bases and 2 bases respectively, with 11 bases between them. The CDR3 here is CASGSRVTDTQYF. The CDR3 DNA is TGTGCCAGCGGGTCGCGGGTCACAGATACGCAGTATTTT.

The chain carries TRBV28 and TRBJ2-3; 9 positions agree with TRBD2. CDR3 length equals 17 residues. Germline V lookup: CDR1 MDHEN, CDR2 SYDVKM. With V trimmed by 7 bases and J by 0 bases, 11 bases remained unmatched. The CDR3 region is CASIGAGGRYSTDTQYF. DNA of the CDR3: TGTGCCAGCATTGGAGCGGGGGGTAGATATAGCACAGATACGCAGTATTTT.

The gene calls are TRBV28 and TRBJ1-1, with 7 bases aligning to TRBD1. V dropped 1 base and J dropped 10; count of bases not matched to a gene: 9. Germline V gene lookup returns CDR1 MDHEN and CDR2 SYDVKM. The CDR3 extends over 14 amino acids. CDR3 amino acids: CASSLSGGPLAAFF. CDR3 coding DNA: TGTGCCAGCAGTTTATCAGGGGGGCCCCTTGCAGCTTTCTTT.

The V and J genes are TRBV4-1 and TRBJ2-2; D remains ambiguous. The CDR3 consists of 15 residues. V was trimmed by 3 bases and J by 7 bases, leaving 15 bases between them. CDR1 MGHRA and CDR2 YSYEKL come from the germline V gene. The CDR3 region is CASSQIPPGSGELFF. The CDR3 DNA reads TGCGCCAGCAGCCAGATACCTCCGGGTAGCGGGGAGCTGTTTTTT.

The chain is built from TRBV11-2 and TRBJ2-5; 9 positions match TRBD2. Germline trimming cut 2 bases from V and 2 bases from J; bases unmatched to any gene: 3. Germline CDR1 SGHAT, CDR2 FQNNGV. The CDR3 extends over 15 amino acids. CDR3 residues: CASSLTAGGQETQYF. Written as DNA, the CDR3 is TGTGCCAGCAGCTTAACAGCGGGGGGTCAAGAGACCCAGTACTTC.

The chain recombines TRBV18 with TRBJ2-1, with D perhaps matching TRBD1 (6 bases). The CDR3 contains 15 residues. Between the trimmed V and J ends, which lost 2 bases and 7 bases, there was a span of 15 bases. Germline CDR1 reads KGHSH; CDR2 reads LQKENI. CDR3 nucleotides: TGTGCCAGCTCACCAACCGGGACATCGTGGAATGAGCAGTTCTTC. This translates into CASSPTGTSWNEQFF.

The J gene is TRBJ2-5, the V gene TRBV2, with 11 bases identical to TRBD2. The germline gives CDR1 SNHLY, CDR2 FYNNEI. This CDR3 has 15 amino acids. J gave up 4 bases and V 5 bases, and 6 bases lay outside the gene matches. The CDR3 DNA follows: TGTGCCAGCAGTACTAGCGGGGGACGATCAGAGACCCAGTACTTC. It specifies CASSTSGGRSETQYF.

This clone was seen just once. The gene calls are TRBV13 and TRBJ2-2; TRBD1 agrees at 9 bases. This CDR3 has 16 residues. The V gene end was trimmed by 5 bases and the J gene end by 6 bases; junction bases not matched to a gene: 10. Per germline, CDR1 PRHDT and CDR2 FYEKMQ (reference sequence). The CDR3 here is CASSPMTGGGSGELFF. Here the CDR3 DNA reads TGTGCCAGCAGCCCGATGACAGGGGGGGGATCCGGGGAGCTGTTTTTT. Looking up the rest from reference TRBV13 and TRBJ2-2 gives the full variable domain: AAGVIQSPRHLIKEKRETATLKCYPIPRHDTVYWYQQGPGQDPQFLISFYEKMQSDKGSIPDRFSAQQFSDYHSELNMSSLELGDSALYFCASSPMTGGGSGELFFGEGSRLTVL.

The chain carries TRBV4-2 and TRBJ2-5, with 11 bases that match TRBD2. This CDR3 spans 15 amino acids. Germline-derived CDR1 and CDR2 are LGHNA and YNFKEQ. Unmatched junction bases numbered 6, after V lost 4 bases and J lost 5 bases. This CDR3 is CASSLRGLAAETQYF. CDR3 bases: TGTGCCAGCAGCCTACGGGGACTAGCGGCGGAGACCCAGTACTTC.

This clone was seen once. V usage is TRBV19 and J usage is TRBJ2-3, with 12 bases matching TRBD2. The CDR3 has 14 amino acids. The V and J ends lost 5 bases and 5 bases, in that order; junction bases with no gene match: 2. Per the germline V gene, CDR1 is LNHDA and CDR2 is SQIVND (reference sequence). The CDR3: CASSLGLAGDTQYF. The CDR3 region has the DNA TGTGCCAGTAGTTTGGGACTAGCGGGAGATACGCAGTATTTT.

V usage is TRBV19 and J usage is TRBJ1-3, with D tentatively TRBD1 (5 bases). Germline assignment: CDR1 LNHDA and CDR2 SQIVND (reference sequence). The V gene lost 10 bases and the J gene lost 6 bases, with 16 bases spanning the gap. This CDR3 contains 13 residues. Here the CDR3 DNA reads TGTGCCACTACCAGACAGTTTGAAAACACCATATATTTT. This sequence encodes CATTRQFENTIYF. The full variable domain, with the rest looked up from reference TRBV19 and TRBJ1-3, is DGGITQSPKYLFRKEGQNVTLSCEQNLNHDAMYWYRQDPGQGLRLIYYSQIVNDFQKGDIAEGYSVSREKKESFPLTVTSAQKNPTAFYLCATTRQFENTIYFGEGSWLTVV.

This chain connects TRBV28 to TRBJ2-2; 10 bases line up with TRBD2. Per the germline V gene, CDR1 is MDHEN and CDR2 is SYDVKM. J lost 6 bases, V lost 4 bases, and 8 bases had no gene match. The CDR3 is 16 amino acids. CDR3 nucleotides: TGTGCCAGCAGTTCTAGCGGGAGTAAGGGGGCCGGGGAGCTGTTTTTT. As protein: CASSSSGSKGAGELFF.

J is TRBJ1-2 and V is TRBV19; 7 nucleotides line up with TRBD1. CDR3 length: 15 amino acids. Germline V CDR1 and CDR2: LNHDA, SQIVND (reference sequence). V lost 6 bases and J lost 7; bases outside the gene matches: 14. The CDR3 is CASSLYRGSTGGYTF. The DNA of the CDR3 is TGTGCCAGTAGCCTCTACAGGGGCTCGACGGGTGGCTACACCTTC.

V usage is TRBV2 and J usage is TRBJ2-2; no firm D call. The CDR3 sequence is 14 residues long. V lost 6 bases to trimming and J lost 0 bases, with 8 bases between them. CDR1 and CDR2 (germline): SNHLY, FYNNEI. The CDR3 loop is CASRGGPNTGELFF. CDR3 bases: TGTGCCAGCAGAGGCGGCCCGAACACCGGGGAGCTGTTTTTT.

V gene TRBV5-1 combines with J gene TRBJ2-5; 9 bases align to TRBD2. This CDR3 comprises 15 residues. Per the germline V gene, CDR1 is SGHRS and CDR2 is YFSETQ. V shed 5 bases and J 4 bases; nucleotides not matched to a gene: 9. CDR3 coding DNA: TGCGCCAGCAGGTTTGGCATACTAGCGGGAGAGACCCAGTACTTC. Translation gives CASRFGILAGETQYF.

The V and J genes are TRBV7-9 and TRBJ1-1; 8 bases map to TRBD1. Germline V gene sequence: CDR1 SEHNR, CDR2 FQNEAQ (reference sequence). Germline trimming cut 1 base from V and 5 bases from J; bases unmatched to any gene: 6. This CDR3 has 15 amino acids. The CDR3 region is CASSLVRTGGTEAFF. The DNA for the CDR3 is TGTGCCAGCAGCTTAGTCAGAACAGGGGGAACTGAAGCTTTCTTT.